This TCR beta chain is from a study of control samples from healthy donors and cancer patients. Method: immunoSEQ multiplex PCR; TCRdb's copy keeps in-frame clones and lacks some. The table lists 140,000 or so clones, under 90% of them singletons, with 4% to 5.5% in the top ten. The CDR3 loop spans 18 amino acids. V trimming: 4 bases; J trimming: 5 bases; junction bases outside the gene matches: 10. Germline CDR1 reads SGHTA; CDR2 reads FQGTGA. This TCR was sampled from a man aged 25 to 40 in good health. The chain joins TRBV7-3 to TRBJ2-5, with 16 nucleotides matching TRBD2. The sequenced sample consisted of blood. CDR3 sequence reads: CASSSGLAGGLGAETQYF. The CDR3 DNA follows: TGTGCCAGCAGCTCGGGACTAGCGGGAGGGTTGGGAGCGGAGACCCAGTACTTC.